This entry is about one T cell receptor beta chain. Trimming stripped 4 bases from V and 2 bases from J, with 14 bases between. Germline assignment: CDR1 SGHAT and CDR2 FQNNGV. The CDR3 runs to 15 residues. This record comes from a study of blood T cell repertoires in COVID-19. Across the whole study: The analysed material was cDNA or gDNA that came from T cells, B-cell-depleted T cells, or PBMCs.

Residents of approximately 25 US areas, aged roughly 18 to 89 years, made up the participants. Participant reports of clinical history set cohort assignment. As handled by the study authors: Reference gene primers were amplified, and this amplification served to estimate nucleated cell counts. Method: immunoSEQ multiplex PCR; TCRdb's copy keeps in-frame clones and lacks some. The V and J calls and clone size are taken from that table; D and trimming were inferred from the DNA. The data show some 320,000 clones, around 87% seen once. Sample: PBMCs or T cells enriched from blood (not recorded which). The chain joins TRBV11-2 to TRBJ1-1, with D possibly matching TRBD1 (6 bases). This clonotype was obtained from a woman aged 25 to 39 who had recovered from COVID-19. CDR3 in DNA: TGTGCCAGCAGCTCAACTTGGACAGTTAACACTGAAGCTTTCTTT. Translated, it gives CASSSTWTVNTEAFF.